The count of the clone carrying this T cell receptor (beta chain) is one. Its antigen is undetermined. CD8 memory pooled CD45RO+ cells and CCR7-negative CD45RA+ TemRA cells. The entry originates in a study of shared clonotypes between healthy human individuals. Study outcomes and limitations: Generally, naive subsets came out with larger estimated richness than memory subsets. The generation probabilities recorded for non-shared clonotypes fell below those of clonotypes shared by all four donors.

The length of the CDR3 is 14 residues. CDR1 SGHVS and CDR2 FQNEAQ come from the germline V gene. With 2 bases clipped from V and 6 bases from J, the junction kept 4 bases outside the gene matches. Clones were sequenced by immunoSEQ multiplex PCR, and TCRdb holds only the in-frame ones, with some missing. The table lists some 690,000 clones, less than 95% of them singletons. Sequencing was performed on memory CD8+ T cells from PBMCs. Noted subset: CD45RO+ cells pooled with CCR7-negative TemRA cells. This receptor was obtained from a man between 18 and 29 years old in good health. Some clones in this sample may be carry-over from other donors' samples. V usage is TRBV7-8 and J usage is TRBJ2-1; 7 bases line up with TRBD2. For the CDR3, the DNA is TGTGCCAGCAGCTTACGCGGGAGCTCCAATGAGCAGTTCTTC. Protein sequence: CASSLRGSSNEQFF.